These T cell receptor beta chains were read from a single sample in a study of T cell repertoires in cytomegalovirus infection. These receptors have no identified antigens. TCRdb independently ran MiXCR on the reads; one entry per CDR3 protein. The sample yields approximately 770,000 distinct CDR3 sequences, about 28% seen once. Sequenced material: cultured CD8+ T cells from PBMCs, taken from culture after CMV antigen stimulation. The receptors were gathered from a human donor in good health (CMV status not recorded). Some clones in this sample may be carry-over from other donors' samples. The CDR3 runs from the conserved cysteine through the conserved F or W. The D gene is left open where the match is weak.

D gene: NA; V gene: TRBV7-8; J gene: TRBJ2-1; CDR3 protein: CASSLGQFNNEQFF
D gene: NA; V gene: TRBV11-2; J gene: TRBJ2-4; CDR3 protein: CASSLRGGNFDIQYF
D gene: TRBD1; V gene: TRBV23-1; J gene: TRBJ2-1; CDR3 protein: CACSVKTGGSYNEQFF
D gene: TRBD1; V gene: TRBV9; J gene: TRBJ1-2; CDR3 protein: CASSVGGDSSYGYTF
D gene: TRBD2; V gene: TRBV7-9; J gene: TRBJ2-5; CDR3 protein: CASRLARGETQYF
D gene: TRBD1; V gene: TRBV27; J gene: TRBJ1-4; CDR3 protein: CASSPPGQETPTNEKLFF
D gene: TRBD1; V gene: TRBV5-1; J gene: TRBJ2-7; CDR3 protein: CASSQGTGDVVEQYF
D gene: NA; V gene: TRBV6-8; J gene: TRBJ1-1; CDR3 protein: CASSSLIAMNTEAFF
D gene: NA; V gene: TRBV7-9; J gene: TRBJ2-3; CDR3 protein: CSGYSGTDTQYF
D gene: NA; V gene: TRBV19; J gene: TRBJ2-1; CDR3 protein: CASSTTPLSYNEQFF
D gene: TRBD1; V gene: TRBV4-1; J gene: TRBJ1-6; CDR3 protein: CASSQPGQGYSPLHF
D gene: NA; V gene: TRBV20-1; J gene: TRBJ2-7; CDR3 protein: CSAPDGSSYEQYF
D gene: NA; V gene: TRBV7-2; J gene: TRBJ1-1; CDR3 protein: CASSWGFYTEAFF
D gene: NA; V gene: TRBV27; J gene: TRBJ2-3; CDR3 protein: CASNHGGGADTQYF
D gene: TRBD1; V gene: TRBV7-6; J gene: TRBJ2-2; CDR3 protein: CASSVTGGADTGELFF
D gene: TRBD1; V gene: TRBV5-5; J gene: TRBJ1-6; CDR3 protein: CASSQTGENSPLHF
D gene: TRBD1; V gene: TRBV27; J gene: TRBJ1-1; CDR3 protein: CASSLLGTGLAEAFF
D gene: NA; V gene: TRBV20-1; J gene: TRBJ1-1; CDR3 protein: CSAWEGEGTEAFF
D gene: NA; V gene: TRBV19; J gene: TRBJ1-2; CDR3 protein: CASSNRDINYGYTF
D gene: NA; V gene: TRBV7-9; J gene: TRBJ2-1; CDR3 protein: CASSLEGPEQFF
D gene: NA; V gene: TRBV19; J gene: TRBJ1-5; CDR3 protein: CASSIGGTSNQPQHF
D gene: NA; V gene: TRBV27; J gene: TRBJ1-5; CDR3 protein: CASSLRGTFQPQHF
D gene: NA; V gene: TRBV5-5; J gene: TRBJ1-4; CDR3 protein: CASSWDDEKLFF
D gene: NA; V gene: TRBV4-1; J gene: TRBJ1-4; CDR3 protein: CASSPRFRAGEKLFF